The TCR beta chain under discussion was sequenced for a study of T cells in Graves' hyperthyroidism and ophthalmopathy. Amplification of TCR beta CDR3 regions used RNA as the template. First-round RT-PCR of the TCR CDR3 relied on the HTBI primer set. One entry per CDR3 protein, called by TCRdb with MiXCR from the multiplex PCR reads. Counted here are some 92,000 distinct CDR3 sequences, 35% to 50% occurring once; the ten biggest clones make up 10% to 13%. This clonotype was detected only once. Patients were aged 18 to 65, had disease duration under 2 months, and had newly diagnosed hyperthyroidism. Lactation, pregnancy, other autoimmune disease or uncontrolled infection led to exclusion of patients. Diagnoses were established using clinical symptoms, serum thyroxine and TRAb, thyroid ultrasound and orbital computed tomography. Germline CDR1 is LNHNV and CDR2 is YYDKDF (reference sequence). The germline V and J ends were trimmed by 3 bases and 0 bases, with 8 bases remaining between them. The CDR3 consists of 15 residues.

Source material: peripheral blood or thyroid tissue (not recorded which). This TCR was recovered from a woman aged 30 to 39 with Graves' hyperthyroidism. The rearrangement uses TRBV15 and TRBJ2-2; unclear D gene. In DNA, the CDR3 is TGTGCCACCAGCAGTCCCGACCCGAACACCGGGGAGCTGTTTTTT. This encodes CATSSPDPNTGELFF.